Following are 30 T cell receptor beta chains from one sample sequenced in a study of technical replicates of blood from several donors. This table comes from immunoSEQ multiplex PCR, and its TCRdb copy is limited to in-frame clones, with some not included. The sample shows approximately 87,000 clones, roughly 96% of them seen only once. Specimen: T cells isolated from PBMCs. The receptors were sampled from a human donor in good health.

A single count supports this clone. The chain is built from TRBV6-5 and TRBJ2-7, with a tentative D call TRBD2 (6 bases). The V and J ends lost 2 bases and 3 bases respectively, with 14 bases between them. The CDR3 loop spans 15 amino acids. Germline CDR1 reads MNHEY; CDR2 reads SVGAGI. CDR3 sequence: CASSYEGGLFYEQYF. The CDR3 region has the DNA TGTGCCAGCAGTTACGAGGGAGGTCTATTCTACGAGCAGTACTTC.

J is TRBJ2-1 and V is TRBV7-9, with 12 bases that match TRBD2. There are 15 residues in the CDR3. Germline CDR1 SEHNR, CDR2 FQNEAQ (reference sequence). The V segment lost 1 base and the J segment 6 bases; nucleotides outside the gene matches: 1. The DNA for the CDR3 is TGTGCCAGCAGCTTAGGGGGACTAGCGGGCAATGAGCAGTTCTTC. This encodes CASSLGGLAGNEQFF.

This chain uses TRBV13 with TRBJ2-5; D gene unclear. Germline CDR1 and CDR2: PRHDT and FYEKMQ (reference sequence). With 0 bases removed from V and 2 bases from J, the gap between germline ends came to 4 bases. The CDR3 runs 13 residues. The CDR3 is CASSLGQQETQYF. DNA for the CDR3: TGTGCCAGCAGCTTAGGACAGCAAGAGACCCAGTACTTC.

The chain carries TRBV27 and TRBJ2-1, with a possible D match to TRBD1 (5 bases). The CDR3 spans 13 residues. The V end lost 3 bases, the J end lost 7 bases, and 10 bases lay between the germline ends. Germline-derived CDR1 and CDR2 are MNHEY and SMNVEV (reference sequence). The CDR3 DNA reads TGTGCCAGCAGTTTTGACAGAAGAAATGAGCAGTTCTTC. Amino acid sequence: CASSFDRRNEQFF.

This chain joins TRBV6-4 and TRBJ1-2; D gene unclear. The CDR3 is 17 amino acids. Trimming pared 8 bases from V and 0 bases from J, leaving 22 bases between. Germline values: CDR1 MRHNA, CDR2 SNTAGT. CDR3 nucleotide sequence: TGTGCCAGCCACTCGCGCCCGGGTCCCACAACTAACTATGGCTACACCTTC. Amino acid sequence: CASHSRPGPTTNYGYTF.

The CDR3 nucleotides are TGTGCCAGTAGTAGCCGTCCGATGAGGGACGGGGGCTACAATGAGCAGTTCTTC. It yields the protein CASSSRPMRDGGYNEQFF. The chain employs TRBV19 and TRBJ2-1; perhaps TRBD2 as D (6 bases). CDR1 is LNHDA, CDR2 SQIVND, per germline (reference sequence). Between the trimmed V and J ends, which lost 4 bases and 3 bases, there was a span of 22 bases. This CDR3 contains 18 residues.

This chain links TRBV28 with TRBJ1-2, with TRBD1 as a possible D gene (6 bases). The CDR3 is 15 amino acids. The germline V gene encodes CDR1 MDHEN and CDR2 SYDVKM. Trimming left V 2 bases short and J 4 bases short, with 14 bases between. CDR3 protein: CASSLRDTVSYGYTF. Written as DNA, the CDR3 is TGTGCCAGCAGTTTACGGGACACCGTCAGCTATGGCTACACCTTC.

The chain carries TRBV30 and TRBJ2-1; D may be TRBD2 (6 bases). V lost 0 bases and J 4 bases, leaving 10 bases between the germline ends. From germline, CDR1 is GTSNPN and CDR2 SVGIG (reference sequence). The CDR3 has 14 residues. The CDR3 spells CAWSVRRVYNEQFF. The CDR3 DNA is TGTGCCTGGAGTGTAAGGAGGGTGTACAATGAGCAGTTCTTC.

The chain is built from TRBV6-5 and TRBJ1-1, with D hard to call. Between the trimmed V and J ends, which lost 8 bases and 0 bases, there was a span of 10 bases. CDR1 and CDR2 (germline): MNHEY, SVGAGI. This CDR3 contains 13 residues. CDR3 region: CASRGNMNTEAFF. CDR3 sequence (DNA): TGTGCCAGCCGGGGAAACATGAACACTGAAGCTTTCTTT.

The chain carries TRBV7-9 and TRBJ1-1; 8 bases align to TRBD1. Germline-derived CDR1 and CDR2 are SEHNR and FQNEAQ (reference sequence). This CDR3 has 18 amino acids. V was pared by 5 bases and J by 1 base, with 15 bases of the junction left unmatched. The CDR3 is CASSRSPFGTGQNTEAFF. The CDR3 DNA reads TGTGCCAGCAGCCGATCACCCTTTGGGACAGGCCAGAACACTGAAGCTTTCTTT.

The chain links TRBV6-1 to TRBJ1-3, with a tentative D call TRBD1 (6 bases). This CDR3 is built from 16 residues. The germline V gene has CDR1 MNHNS and CDR2 SASEGT. The germline V and J ends were trimmed by 2 bases and 4 bases, with 15 bases remaining between them. Here the CDR3 reads CASSEMVGRGGNTIYF. In DNA, the CDR3 is TGTGCCAGCAGTGAAATGGTTGGGAGGGGGGGAAACACCATATATTTT.

This sequence joins TRBV11-3 and TRBJ1-2; TRBD1 aligns across 7 bases. The CDR3 consists of 19 residues. The germline V gene encodes CDR1 SGHNT and CDR2 YENEEA. With V trimmed by 1 base and J by 3 bases, 17 bases remained unmatched. CDR3: CASSLGLPGQGVVDYGYTF. In DNA form, the CDR3 reads TGTGCCAGCAGCTTAGGCCTCCCCGGGCAGGGGGTGGTCGACTATGGCTACACCTTC.

V is TRBV4-1 and J is TRBJ2-1; TRBD2 matches at 13 bases. Germline trimming cut 4 bases from V and 8 bases from J; bases unmatched to any gene: 8. CDR1 is MGHRA, CDR2 YSYEKL, per germline. The CDR3 covers 16 residues. The chain's CDR3 is CASSPMRTSGSYEQFF. The CDR3 DNA sequence: TGCGCCAGCAGCCCTATGCGGACTAGCGGGAGCTATGAGCAGTTCTTC.

The J gene is TRBJ2-7, the V gene TRBV6-1; no clear D. From germline, CDR1 is MNHNS and CDR2 SASEGT. V lost 1 base to trimming and J lost 3 bases, with 4 bases between them. The CDR3 has 12 amino acids. The chain's CDR3 is CASSEVSYEQYF. The CDR3 bases are TGTGCCAGCAGTGAAGTTAGCTACGAGCAGTACTTC.

The chain links TRBV10-2 to TRBJ2-7; perhaps TRBD1 as D (6 bases). The germline V and J ends were trimmed by 6 bases and 4 bases, with 13 bases remaining between them. In germline, CDR1 is WSHSY, CDR2 SAAADI. The CDR3 runs 13 residues. The CDR3 region is CASRDNRAYEQYF. The CDR3 DNA is TGCGCCAGCAGAGACAACAGGGCGTACGAGCAGTACTTC.

This rearrangement joins TRBV30 to TRBJ2-2; D might be TRBD1 (5 bases). Trimming left V 0 bases short and J 2 bases short, with 13 bases between. This CDR3 region has 16 residues. Germline values: CDR1 GTSNPN, CDR2 SVGIG (reference sequence). The DNA of the CDR3 is TGTGCCTGGAGTGTACGTTCCTGGACAAACACCGGGGAGCTGTTTTTT. Protein product: CAWSVRSWTNTGELFF. Full variable domain (remainder filled in from reference TRBV30 and TRBJ2-2): SQTIHQWPATLVQPVGSPLSLECTVEGTSNPNLYWYRQAAGRGLQLLFYSVGIGQISSEVPQNLSASRPQDRQFILSSKKLLLSDSGFYLCAWSVRSWTNTGELFFGEGSRLTVL.

The V gene is TRBV30, the J gene TRBJ1-5; no firm D call. Trimming left V 5 bases short and J 0 bases short, with 8 bases between. This CDR3 has 13 amino acids. Germline lookup yields CDR1 GTSNPN and CDR2 SVGIG (reference sequence). For the CDR3, the DNA is TGTGCCTGGCGATCGGTTAGCAATCAGCCCCAGCATTTT. Its translation is CAWRSVSNQPQHF. Full variable domain (rest looked up from reference TRBV30 and TRBJ1-5): SQTIHQWPATLVQPVGSPLSLECTVEGTSNPNLYWYRQAAGRGLQLLFYSVGIGQISSEVPQNLSASRPQDRQFILSSKKLLLSDSGFYLCAWRSVSNQPQHFGDGTRLSIL.

The chain joins TRBV30 to TRBJ2-5; tentative D call: TRBD1 (5 bases). CDR1 GTSNPN and CDR2 SVGIG come from the germline V gene (reference sequence). With 7 bases removed from V and 1 base from J, the gap between germline ends came to 16 bases. CDR3 length: 14 residues. The CDR3 nucleotides are TGTGCCTCAAACCATGGGGCAGGCCAAGAGACCCAGTACTTC. Its protein product is CASNHGAGQETQYF. Full variable domain (rest looked up from reference TRBV30 and TRBJ2-5): SQTIHQWPATLVQPVGSPLSLECTVEGTSNPNLYWYRQAAGRGLQLLFYSVGIGQISSEVPQNLSASRPQDRQFILSSKKLLLSDSGFYLCASNHGAGQETQYFGPGTRLLVL.

This chain connects TRBV2 to TRBJ2-7, with 16 positions matching TRBD2. CDR1 is SNHLY and CDR2 is FYNNEI in the germline V gene. The junction had 6 bases not matched to a gene; V was cut back by 4 bases and J by 3 bases. The CDR3 length is 17 residues. DNA of the CDR3: TGTGCCAGCAGTGGGGGGACTAGCGGGAGGGGTAACTACGAGCAGTACTTC. Amino acid sequence: CASSGGTSGRGNYEQYF.

The rearrangement links TRBV6-6 to TRBJ2-7; tentatively, D is TRBD1 (6 bases). Germline V gene lookup returns CDR1 MNHNY and CDR2 SVGAGI (reference sequence). This CDR3 region has 13 residues. Trimming pared 6 bases from V and 2 bases from J, leaving 11 bases between. The CDR3 bases are TGTGCCAGCAGAGGGGGTAACACCTACGAGCAGTACTTC. Protein: CASRGGNTYEQYF.

The rearrangement uses TRBV10-2 and TRBJ1-1; 8 positions agree with TRBD1. CDR1 and CDR2 (germline): WSHSY, SAAADI. The J segment lost 9 bases and the V segment lost 6 bases, leaving 9 bases of the junction unmatched. The CDR3 is made up of 13 amino acids. The DNA of the CDR3 is TGCGCCAGCAGCTGGACAGGGAGGGATAAAGCTTTCTTT. It yields the protein CASSWTGRDKAFF.

This clone was seen only once. The CDR3 region is CASSTGTGRNTEAFF. The CDR3 nucleotides are TGTGCCAGTAGTACCGGGACAGGCCGGAACACTGAAGCTTTCTTT. The chain combines TRBV19 with TRBJ1-1, with 8 bases identical to TRBD1. J gave up 1 base and V 4 bases, and 5 bases lay outside the gene matches. CDR1 is LNHDA, CDR2 SQIVND, per germline (reference sequence). This CDR3 region has 15 residues.

The sample holds a few counts of this clone. The rearrangement joins TRBV28 to TRBJ1-5; D might be TRBD1 (5 bases). Germline-derived CDR1 and CDR2 are MDHEN and SYDVKM. The CDR3 totals 16 residues. Trimming stripped 7 bases from V and 8 bases from J, with 24 bases between. The CDR3 DNA reads TGTGCCAGCACTATAGGGGACGGACGGGGGTACGAGCCCCAGCATTTT. This sequence encodes CASTIGDGRGYEPQHF.

The genes are TRBV5-8 and TRBJ2-1, with 7 bases lining up with TRBD2. Germline V gene sequence: CDR1 SGHTS, CDR2 YDEGEE. Trimming took 10 bases from V and 3 from J; bases not matched to a gene: 16. The CDR3 spans 16 residues. CDR3 region: CAGGTGTIYFYNEQFF. The DNA of the CDR3 is TGTGCCGGCGGAACGGGGACTATCTACTTCTACAATGAGCAGTTCTTC. Filled out from reference TRBV5-8 and TRBJ2-1, the complete variable domain reads EAGVTQSPTHLIKTRGQQATLRCSPISGHTSVYWYQQALGLGLQFLLWYDEGEERNRGNFPPRFSGRQFPNYSSELNVNALELEDSALYLCAGGTGTIYFYNEQFFGPGTRLTVL.

V is TRBV29-1 and J is TRBJ2-3; 7 nucleotides agree with TRBD1. CDR1 and CDR2 (germline): SQVTM, ANQGSEA. The CDR3 is 12 residues long. V lost 7 bases to trimming and J lost 4 bases; unmatched junction nucleotides: 5. CDR3 sequence: CSADRAADTQYF. DNA of the CDR3: TGCAGCGCAGACAGGGCGGCAGATACGCAGTATTTT.

CDR3: CASSYTGAGYNEQFF. CDR3 sequence (DNA): TGTGCCAGCAGTTATACAGGGGCCGGGTACAATGAGCAGTTCTTC. The chain recombines TRBV6-5 with TRBJ2-1, with 7 bases aligning to TRBD1. CDR3 length: 15 amino acids. V shed 3 bases and J 4 bases; nucleotides not matched to a gene: 6. CDR1 MNHEY and CDR2 SVGAGI come from the germline V gene.

For the CDR3, the DNA is TGCGCCAGCAGCAGTCCGGGACAGAGAGTATTAATGGGGACCCAGTACTTC. Translating gives CASSSPGQRVLMGTQYF. The chain links TRBV5-1 to TRBJ2-5; TRBD1 matches at 7 bases. J gave up 7 bases and V 4 bases, and 19 bases lay outside the gene matches. Germline CDR1 SGHRS, CDR2 YFSETQ. The CDR3 has 17 residues.

The chain links TRBV7-2 to TRBJ2-7, with 9 bases identical to TRBD1. The V segment lost 4 bases and the J segment 1 base; nucleotides outside the gene matches: 5. In germline, CDR1 is SGHTA, CDR2 FQGNSA. CDR3 length: 15 amino acids. The CDR3 loop reads CASSSTGTGSYEQYF. The CDR3 region has the DNA TGTGCCAGCAGCTCCACCGGGACAGGGTCCTACGAGCAGTACTTC.

V and J are TRBV6-1 and TRBJ1-1; D is ambiguous. From germline, CDR1 is MNHNS and CDR2 SASEGT. V was clipped by 2 bases and J by 8 bases, with 9 bases between them. CDR3 length: 12 amino acids. This CDR3 is CASSERRREAFF. CDR3 DNA: TGTGCCAGCAGTGAAAGGCGGAGGGAAGCTTTCTTT.

J is TRBJ1-5 and V is TRBV28, with D tentatively TRBD1 (6 bases). CDR1 is MDHEN, CDR2 SYDVKM, per germline. The V gene lost 3 bases and the J gene lost 2 bases, with 11 bases spanning the gap. The CDR3 totals 15 residues. The chain's CDR3 is CASSFGRQGNQPQHF. The DNA for the CDR3 is TGTGCCAGCAGTTTCGGTAGACAGGGCAATCAGCCCCAGCATTTT.